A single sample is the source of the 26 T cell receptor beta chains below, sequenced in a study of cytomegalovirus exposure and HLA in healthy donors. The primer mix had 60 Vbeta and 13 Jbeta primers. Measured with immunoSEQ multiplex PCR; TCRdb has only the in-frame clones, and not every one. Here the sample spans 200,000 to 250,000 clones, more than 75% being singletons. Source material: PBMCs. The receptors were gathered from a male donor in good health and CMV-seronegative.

DNA for the CDR3: TGCGCCAGCAGCCCCCAGGTTAGCGGCAGCTCCTACGAGCAGTACTTC. Translation: CASSPQVSGSSYEQYF. The chain has TRBV5-1 and TRBJ2-5; maybe TRBD2 (6 bases). The J call is doubtful: the DNA matches TRBJ2-7 better. The germline gives CDR1 SGHRS, CDR2 YFSETQ. This CDR3 contains 16 residues.

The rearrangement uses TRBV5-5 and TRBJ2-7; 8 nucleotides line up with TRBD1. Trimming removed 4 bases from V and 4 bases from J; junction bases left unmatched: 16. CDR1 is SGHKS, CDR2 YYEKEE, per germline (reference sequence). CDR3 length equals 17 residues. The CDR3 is CASSRGDRDRLLYEQYF. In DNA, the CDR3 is TGTGCCAGCAGCCGAGGGGACCGGGACAGGCTTTTGTACGAGCAGTACTTC.

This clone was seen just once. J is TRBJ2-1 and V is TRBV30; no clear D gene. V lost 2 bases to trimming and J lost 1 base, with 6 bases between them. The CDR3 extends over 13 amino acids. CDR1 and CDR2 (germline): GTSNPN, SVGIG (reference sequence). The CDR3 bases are TGTGCCTGGAGTTCGAGTTCCTACAATGAGCAGTTCTTC. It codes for CAWSSSSYNEQFF.

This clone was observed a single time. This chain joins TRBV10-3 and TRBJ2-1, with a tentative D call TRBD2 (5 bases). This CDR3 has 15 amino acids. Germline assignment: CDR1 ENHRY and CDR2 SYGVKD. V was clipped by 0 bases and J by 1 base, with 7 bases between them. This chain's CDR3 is CAISESSGSYNEQFF. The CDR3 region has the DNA TGTGCCATCAGTGAGTCCAGCGGTTCCTACAATGAGCAGTTCTTC.

In DNA, the CDR3 is TGTGCCAGCAGTCCGGGACAGGGGGTCTACGAGCAGTACTTC. This translates into CASSPGQGVYEQYF. The chain combines TRBV6-1 with TRBJ2-7, with 11 bases identical to TRBD1. The CDR3 loop spans 14 amino acids. Germline lookup yields CDR1 MNHNS and CDR2 SASEGT. Unmatched junction bases numbered 3, after V lost 5 bases and J lost 3 bases.

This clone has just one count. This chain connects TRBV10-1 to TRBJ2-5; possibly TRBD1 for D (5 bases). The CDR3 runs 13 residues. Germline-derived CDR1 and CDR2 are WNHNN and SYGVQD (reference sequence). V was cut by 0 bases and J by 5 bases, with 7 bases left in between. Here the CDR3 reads CASSESGVETQYF. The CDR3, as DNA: TGCGCCAGCAGTGAGTCAGGGGTGGAGACCCAGTACTTC.

The DNA for the CDR3 is TGTGCCAGCAGTTTTACTGACAGTGCTATTGGCTACACCTTC. Its protein product is CASSFTDSAIGYTF. The chain combines TRBV28 with TRBJ1-2; a weak D match, TRBD1 (5 bases). The ends were cut back, 3 bases at V and 7 bases at J, with 15 bases in the middle. Germline loops: CDR1 MDHEN, CDR2 SYDVKM. The CDR3 contains 14 residues.

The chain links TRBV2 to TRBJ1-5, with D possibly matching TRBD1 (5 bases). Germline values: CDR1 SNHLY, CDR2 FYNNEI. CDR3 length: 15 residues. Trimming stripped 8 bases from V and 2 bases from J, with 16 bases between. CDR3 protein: CASRSGPGGNQPQHF. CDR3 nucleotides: TGTGCCAGCCGGTCCGGCCCGGGGGGCAATCAGCCCCAGCATTTT.

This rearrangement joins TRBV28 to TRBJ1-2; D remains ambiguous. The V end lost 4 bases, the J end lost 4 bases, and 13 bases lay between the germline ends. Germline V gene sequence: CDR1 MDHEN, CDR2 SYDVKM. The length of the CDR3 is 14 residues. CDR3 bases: TGTGCCAGCAGTTGGAGGTCCTCGTCCTATGGCTACACCTTC. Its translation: CASSWRSSSYGYTF.

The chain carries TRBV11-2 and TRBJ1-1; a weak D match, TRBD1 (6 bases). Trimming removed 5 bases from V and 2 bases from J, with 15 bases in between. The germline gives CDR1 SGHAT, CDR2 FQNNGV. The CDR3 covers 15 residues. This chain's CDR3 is CASSRWDTANTEAFF. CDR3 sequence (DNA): TGTGCCAGCAGCCGTTGGGACACCGCAAACACTGAAGCTTTCTTT.

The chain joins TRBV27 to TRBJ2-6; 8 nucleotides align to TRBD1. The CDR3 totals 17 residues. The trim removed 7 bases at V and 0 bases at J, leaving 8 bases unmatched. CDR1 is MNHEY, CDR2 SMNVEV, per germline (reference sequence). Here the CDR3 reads CASKTGTGGSGANVLTF. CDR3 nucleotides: TGTGCCAGCAAAACCGGGACAGGCGGCTCTGGGGCCAACGTCCTGACTTTC.

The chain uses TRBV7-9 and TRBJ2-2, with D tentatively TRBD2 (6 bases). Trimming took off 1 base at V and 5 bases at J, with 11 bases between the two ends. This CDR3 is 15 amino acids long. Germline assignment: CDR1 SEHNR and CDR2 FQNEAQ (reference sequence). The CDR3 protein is CASSLGLDGTGELFF. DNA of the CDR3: TGTGCCAGCAGCTTAGGACTAGACGGTACCGGGGAGCTGTTTTTT.

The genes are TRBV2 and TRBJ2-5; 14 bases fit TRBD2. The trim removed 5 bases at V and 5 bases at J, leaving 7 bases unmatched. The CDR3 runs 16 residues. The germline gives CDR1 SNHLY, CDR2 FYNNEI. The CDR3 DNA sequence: TGTGCCAGCAGTAGGACTAGCGGGAGGCGGGAGGAGACCCAGTACTTC. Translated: CASSRTSGRREETQYF.

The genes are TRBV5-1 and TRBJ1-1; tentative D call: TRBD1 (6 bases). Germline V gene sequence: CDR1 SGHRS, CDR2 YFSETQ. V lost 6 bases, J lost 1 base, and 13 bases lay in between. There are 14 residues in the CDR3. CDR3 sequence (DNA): TGCGCCAGCAACCTTGACAGGACGAACACTGAAGCTTTCTTT. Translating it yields CASNLDRTNTEAFF.

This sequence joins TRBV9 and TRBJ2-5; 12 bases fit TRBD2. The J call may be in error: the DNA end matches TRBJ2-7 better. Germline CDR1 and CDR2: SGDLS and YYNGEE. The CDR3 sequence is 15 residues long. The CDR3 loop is CASSVGTSGMFEQYF. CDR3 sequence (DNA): TGTGCCAGCAGCGTAGGGACTAGCGGGATGTTCGAGCAGTACTTC.

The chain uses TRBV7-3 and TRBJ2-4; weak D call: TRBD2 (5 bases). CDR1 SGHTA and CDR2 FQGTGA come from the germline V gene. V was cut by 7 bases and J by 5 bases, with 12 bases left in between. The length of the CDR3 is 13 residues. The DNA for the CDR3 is TGTGCCAGCATCCCTAGGACTGAAAACATTCAGTACTTC. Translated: CASIPRTENIQYF.

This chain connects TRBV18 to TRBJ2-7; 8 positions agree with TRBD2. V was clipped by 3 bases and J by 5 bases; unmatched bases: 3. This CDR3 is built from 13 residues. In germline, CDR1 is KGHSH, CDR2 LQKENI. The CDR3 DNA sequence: TGTGCCAGCTCACCCACGGGGGGGGACGAGCAGTACTTC. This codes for CASSPTGGDEQYF. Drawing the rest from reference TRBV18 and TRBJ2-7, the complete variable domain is NAGVMQNPRHLVRRRGQEARLRCSPMKGHSHVYWYRQLPEEGLKFMVYLQKENIIDESGMPKERFSAEFPKEGPSILRIQQVVRGDSAAYFCASSPTGGDEQYFGPGTRLTVT.

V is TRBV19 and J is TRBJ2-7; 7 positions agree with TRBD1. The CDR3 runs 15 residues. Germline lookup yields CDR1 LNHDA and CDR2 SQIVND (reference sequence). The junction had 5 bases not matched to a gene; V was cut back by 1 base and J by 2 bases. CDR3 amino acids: CASSIVVDRAYEQYF. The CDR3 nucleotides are TGTGCCAGTAGTATAGTAGTCGACAGGGCCTACGAGCAGTACTTC.

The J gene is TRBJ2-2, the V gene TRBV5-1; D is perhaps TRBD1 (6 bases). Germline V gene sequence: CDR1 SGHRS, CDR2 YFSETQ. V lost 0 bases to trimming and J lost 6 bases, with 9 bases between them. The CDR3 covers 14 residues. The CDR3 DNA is TGCGCCAGCAGCTTGGAGGGGGTTGCCGGGGAGCTGTTTTTT. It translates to CASSLEGVAGELFF.

CDR3 DNA: TGTGCCAGCAGCCCCTTCGCTAGCGCGGAGACCCAGTACTTC. Encoded protein: CASSPFASAETQYF. The rearrangement uses TRBV7-2 and TRBJ2-5; TRBD2 is a possible D gene (6 bases). Germline values: CDR1 SGHTA, CDR2 FQGNSA. Trimming took off 5 bases at V and 5 bases at J, with 15 bases between the two ends. The CDR3 consists of 14 residues.

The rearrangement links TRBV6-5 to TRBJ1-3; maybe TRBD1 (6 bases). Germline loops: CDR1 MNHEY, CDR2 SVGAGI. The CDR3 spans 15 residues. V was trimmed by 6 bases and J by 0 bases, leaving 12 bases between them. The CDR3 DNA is TGTGCCAGCAGCACCGACAGGTACTCTGGAAACACCATATATTTT. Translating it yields CASSTDRYSGNTIYF.

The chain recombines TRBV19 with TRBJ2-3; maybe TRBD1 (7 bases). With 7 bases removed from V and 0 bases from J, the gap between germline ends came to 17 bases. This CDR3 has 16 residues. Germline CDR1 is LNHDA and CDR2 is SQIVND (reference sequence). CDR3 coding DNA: TGTGCCAGTACCGATCAGGGGGGCGGCAGCACAGATACGCAGTATTTT. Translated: CASTDQGGGSTDTQYF.

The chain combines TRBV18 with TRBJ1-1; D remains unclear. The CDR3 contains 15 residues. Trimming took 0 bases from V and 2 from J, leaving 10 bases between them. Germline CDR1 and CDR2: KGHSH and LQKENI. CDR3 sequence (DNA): TGTGCCAGCTCACCACCCCAGGACTTTAACACTGAAGCTTTCTTT. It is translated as CASSPPQDFNTEAFF.

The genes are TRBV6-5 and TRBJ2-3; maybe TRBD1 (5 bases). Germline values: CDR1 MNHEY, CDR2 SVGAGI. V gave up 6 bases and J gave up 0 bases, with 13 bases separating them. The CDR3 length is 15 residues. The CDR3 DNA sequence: TGTGCCAGCAGCCTTGACAGAAGGAGCACAGATACGCAGTATTTT. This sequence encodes CASSLDRRSTDTQYF.

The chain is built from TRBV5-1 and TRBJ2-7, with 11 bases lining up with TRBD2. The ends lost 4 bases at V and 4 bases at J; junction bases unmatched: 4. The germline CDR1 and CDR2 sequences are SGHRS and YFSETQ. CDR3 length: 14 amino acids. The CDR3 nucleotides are TGCGCCAGCAGCGCCACTAGCGGGAGTTACGAGCAGTACTTC. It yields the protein CASSATSGSYEQYF.

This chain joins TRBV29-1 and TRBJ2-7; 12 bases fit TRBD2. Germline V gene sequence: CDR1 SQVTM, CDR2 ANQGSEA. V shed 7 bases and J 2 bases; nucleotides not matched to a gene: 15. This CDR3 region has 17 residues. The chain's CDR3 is CSARLAGEFSLTYEQYF. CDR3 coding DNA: TGCAGCGCAAGACTAGCGGGAGAGTTCTCCCTTACCTACGAGCAGTACTTC.